Listed below are T cell receptor beta chains from one sample, sequenced in a study of cytomegalovirus exposure and HLA in healthy donors. Clones were sequenced by immunoSEQ multiplex PCR, and TCRdb holds only the in-frame ones, with some missing. This table holds 200,000 to 250,000 clones, over 65% found once. Sequencing input: PBMCs. The receptors originated from a woman between 18 and 29 years old in good health and CMV-seronegative. Both conserved end residues are part of each CDR3. A D gene is named only where the DNA matches it firmly. Size is stated for part of the rows, as once, few or many counts, or as a class when the clone is expanded.

TRBV7-9	-	TRBJ1-3	few	TGTGCCAGCAGCTTATACGGAAACACCATATATTTT	CASSLYGNTIYF
TRBV2	TRBD2	TRBJ2-3	-	TGTGCCAGCAGGGAACTAGTAAGGTCGAGCGGGAGGGATACGCAGTATTTT	CASRELVRSSGRDTQYF
TRBV25-1	TRBD1	TRBJ1-5	-	TGTGCCAGCAGAGGACAGGGCAATCAGCCCCAGCATTTT	CASRGQGNQPQHF
TRBV29-1	-	TRBJ1-2	once	TGCAGCGTTGAATCTCCAGGGCCTGATAACTATGGCTACACCTTC	CSVESPGPDNYGYTF
TRBV6-5	TRBD2	TRBJ2-7	-	TGTGCCAGCAGTGCGGGGGATACCCCCTACGAGCAGTACTTC	CASSAGDTPYEQYF
TRBV30	-	TRBJ1-5	-	TGTGCCTGGAGTGGAGTAGGGCCCCATCAGCCCCAGCATTTT	CAWSGVGPHQPQHF
TRBV6-5	-	TRBJ1-2	-	TGTGCCAGCAGTCCCCGGGGAGCCTATGGCTACACCTTC	CASSPRGAYGYTF
TRBV5-8	-	TRBJ2-3	-	TGTGCCAGCGGGGCTAGAGGCACAGATACGCAGTATTTT	CASGARGTDTQYF
TRBV27	-	TRBJ2-7	-	TGTGCCAGCTCGCTGGGCCCTAAGCTTACCGAGCAGTACTTC	CASSLGPKLTEQYF
TRBV9	TRBD2	TRBJ2-1	-	TGTGCCAGCAGCGTTGGGACTAGCGGGTACGAGCAGTTCTTC	CASSVGTSGYEQFF
TRBV5-1	-	TRBJ1-6	-	TGCGCCAGCAGCTTGGACTTTAGTCGGGGTTCACCCCTCCACTTT	CASSLDFSRGSPLHF
TRBV5-1	-	TRBJ2-5	-	TGCGCCAGCAGCCCGGACCTAAGGGCGGAGACCCAGTACTTC	CASSPDLRAETQYF
TRBV6-5	-	TRBJ1-5	few	TGTGCCAGCAGGCTAAGCAAGGGGGGCCATCAGCCCCAGCATTTT	CASRLSKGGHQPQHF
TRBV30	TRBD1	TRBJ2-5	-	TGTGCCTGGGTGCAAGGACAGGGTCCGGAAGAGACCCAGTACTTC	CAWVQGQGPEETQYF
TRBV5-4	-	TRBJ2-7	-	TGTGCCAGCAGCCTGGACCGCTACGAGCAGTACTTC	CASSLDRYEQYF
TRBV18	TRBD2	TRBJ2-7	-	TGTGCCAGCTCCCGGACTAGCGGTGACGAGCAGTACTTC	CASSRTSGDEQYF
TRBV7-2	-	TRBJ2-5	-	TGTGCCAGCAGCCCGCCTGGGGGAGGAGAGACCCAGTACTTC	CASSPPGGGETQYF
TRBV27	-	TRBJ1-2	-	TGTGCCAGCAGCCGAGGGTCACCTAGCCTCTATGGCTACACCTTC	CASSRGSPSLYGYTF
TRBV25-1	-	TRBJ2-7	few	TGTGCCAGCAGTGAATATGACAGCCCCTTCTCCTACGAGCAGTACTTC	CASSEYDSPFSYEQYF
TRBV30	-	TRBJ1-3	-	TGTGCCTGGACCTCCACGAGGGGTAGGGCCTCTTACTCTGGAAACACCATATATTTT	CAWTSTRGRASYSGNTIYF
TRBV10-3	-	TRBJ2-3	-	TGTGCCATCAGTGAAGGGGGGGGCCGGGATACGCAGTATTTT	CAISEGGGRDTQYF
TRBV19	-	TRBJ1-5	-	TGTGCCAGTAGTCCTCGACCCAGAAGCAATCAGCCCCAGCATTTT	CASSPRPRSNQPQHF
TRBV30	-	TRBJ1-1	-	TGTGCCTGGAGTCCCCTTTGGAACACTGAAGCTTTCTTT	CAWSPLWNTEAFF
TRBV29-1	TRBD1	TRBJ2-1	once	TGCAGCGTTGAAAAACCACAGGGGAGAATGTACAATGAGCAGTTCTTC	CSVEKPQGRMYNEQFF
TRBV19	-	TRBJ2-2	-	TGTGCCAGTAGTATGATCGGGAGCTCCACCGGGGAGCTGTTTTTT	CASSMIGSSTGELFF
TRBV6-5	-	TRBJ2-1	-	TGTGCCAGCAGTGGCGGGCAGGGCGGGGATGAGCAGTTCTTC	CASSGGQGGDEQFF
TRBV6-1	TRBD2	TRBJ2-1	few	TGTGCCAGCAGCCTAGCGGGACAATCTTACAATGAGCAGTTCTTC	CASSLAGQSYNEQFF
TRBV5-1	-	TRBJ1-2	-	TGCGCCAGCAGCTCCGTTGGAGCTACAGGGAGCGGTCCCGCTAACTATGGCTACACCTTC	CASSSVGATGSGPANYGYTF
TRBV27	TRBD1	TRBJ1-4	-	TGTGCCAGCAGGCAGACAGGGCTGAACGAAAAACTGTTTTTT	CASRQTGLNEKLFF
TRBV30	-	TRBJ1-1	once	TGTGCCTGGAGTGTATGGGGCCCAATGAACACTGAAGCTTTCTTT	CAWSVWGPMNTEAFF
TRBV19	-	TRBJ2-1	-	TGTGCCAGTAGTATAGAATTGAACTCCTACAATGAGCAGTTCTTC	CASSIELNSYNEQFF
TRBV6-6	-	TRBJ1-1	-	TGTGCCAGCAGCCTATCGACAGGCCAAAACACTGAAGCTTTCTTT	CASSLSTGQNTEAFF
TRBV5-5	-	TRBJ2-7	-	TGTGCCAGCAGCTTGTACCAGCGGCAGTACTTC	CASSLYQRQYF
TRBV9	TRBD2	TRBJ2-5	-	TGTGCCAGCAGCCCCGCGGGAGGGGCCCGGGGAGAGACCCAGTACTTC	CASSPAGGARGETQYF
TRBV6-6	-	TRBJ1-3	-	TGTGCCAGCAGTTACCTAGGGAACTCTGGAAACACCATATATTTT	CASSYLGNSGNTIYF
TRBV18	TRBD1	TRBJ2-2	once	TGTGCCAGCTCACCTCGACAGGGCGAGAGCGGGGAGCTGTTTTTT	CASSPRQGESGELFF